These 26 T cell receptor beta chains originate from one sample sequenced in a study of blood T cell repertoires in COVID-19. Some clones are missing from TCRdb's copy, which holds only in-frame ones; the method was immunoSEQ multiplex PCR. The repertoire holds 80,000 to 100,000 clones, with 86% as singletons. Sequenced sample: peripheral blood. The source is a man aged 45-60 years with acute or convalescent COVID-19.

This clone is a singleton in its sample. The chain recombines TRBV9 with TRBJ2-5, with TRBD1 matching 7 bases. Germline CDR1 reads SGDLS; CDR2 reads YYNGEE. The CDR3 sequence is 16 residues long. V shed 3 bases, J shed 9 bases, and the junction held 17 bases outside the gene matches. The DNA of the CDR3 is TGTGCCAGCAGCGAGGGGGCAGAGATCTTGCTTCAGGCCCAGTACTTC. Protein product: CASSEGAEILLQAQYF.

This sequence joins TRBV28 and TRBJ2-7, with D possibly TRBD1 on 6 matching bases. Between the trimmed V and J ends, which lost 6 bases and 0 bases, there was a span of 15 bases. Germline loops: CDR1 MDHEN, CDR2 SYDVKM. This CDR3 spans 15 amino acids. Written as DNA, the CDR3 is TGTGCCAGCAGCTCCGACAGGCACCTCTCCTACGAGCAGTACTTC. Translation: CASSSDRHLSYEQYF.

The V call is TRBV20-1, the J call TRBJ1-1; D not certain. Looked up from germline, CDR1 is DFQATT and CDR2 is SNEGSKA (reference sequence). Trimming left V 3 bases short and J 10 bases short, with 9 bases between. The CDR3 length is 10 residues. In nucleotides, the CDR3 is TGCAGTGCTAGTCGGAGGGTAGCTTTCTTT. Its protein product is CSASRRVAFF.

The V call is TRBV14, the J call TRBJ2-1, with TRBD1 as a possible D gene (5 bases). Germline CDR1 is SGHDN and CDR2 is FVKESK. The CDR3 totals 16 residues. The V end lost 0 bases, the J end lost 0 bases, and 9 bases lay between the germline ends. Written as DNA, the CDR3 is TGTGCCAGCAGCCAAGATGAGACAGACTCCTACAATGAGCAGTTCTTC. It codes for CASSQDETDSYNEQFF.

The chain joins TRBV10-3 to TRBJ2-1, with 16 bases that match TRBD2. Germline V gives CDR1 ENHRY, CDR2 SYGVKD. The trim removed 6 bases at V and 9 bases at J, leaving 8 bases unmatched. The CDR3 is 16 residues long. CDR3 sequence (DNA): TGTGCCATCAGCGGGACTAGCGGGAGGGCCGGGGGTGAGCAGTTCTTC. Protein sequence: CAISGTSGRAGGEQFF.

V gene TRBV7-3 combines with J gene TRBJ2-3; 7 bases match TRBD2. J was trimmed by 3 bases and V by 2 bases; bases with no gene match: 5. CDR3 length equals 15 residues. The germline V gene has CDR1 SGHTA and CDR2 FQGTGA. The CDR3: CASSLGGRGTDTQYF. CDR3 DNA: TGTGCCAGCAGCTTAGGCGGGAGAGGAACAGATACGCAGTATTTT.

V and J are TRBV19 and TRBJ2-7, with D tentatively TRBD2 (6 bases). Germline V CDR1 and CDR2: LNHDA, SQIVND (reference sequence). Trimming left V 5 bases short and J 2 bases short, with 16 bases between. The CDR3 length is 15 residues. This chain's CDR3 is CASSPRDFPTYEQYF. As DNA, the CDR3 is TGTGCCAGTAGTCCCCGGGACTTTCCCACCTACGAGCAGTACTTC. The full variable domain, in which reference TRBV19 and TRBJ2-7 provide the parts outside the CDR3, is DGGITQSPKYLFRKEGQNVTLSCEQNLNHDAMYWYRQDPGQGLRLIYYSQIVNDFQKGDIAEGYSVSREKKESFPLTVTSAQKNPTAFYLCASSPRDFPTYEQYFGPGTRLTVT.

The chain has TRBV4-2 and TRBJ1-2; the D gene is possibly TRBD1 (5 bases). CDR3 size: 14 residues. Germline V gives CDR1 LGHNA, CDR2 YNFKEQ. Trimming removed 0 bases from V and 7 bases from J, with 12 bases in between. DNA of the CDR3: TGTGCCAGCAGCCAAGACAGGGTCCCTGGTGGCTACACCTTC. It specifies CASSQDRVPGGYTF.

The count of this clone is one. This rearrangement joins TRBV19 to TRBJ2-5; D remains ambiguous. Germline loops: CDR1 LNHDA, CDR2 SQIVND (reference sequence). This CDR3 is 14 amino acids long. V was pared by 3 bases and J by 1 base, with 9 bases between. The CDR3 bases are TGTGCCAGTAGTATCGGGTACACCCAAGAGACCCAGTACTTC. Its protein is CASSIGYTQETQYF.

The chain recombines TRBV5-1 with TRBJ1-2, with D tentatively TRBD1 (6 bases). This CDR3 has 14 residues. Trimming stripped 4 bases from V and 1 base from J, with 11 bases between. Germline values: CDR1 SGHRS, CDR2 YFSETQ. The CDR3, as DNA: TGCGCCAGCAGCGCCCCGGACAGTAACTATGGCTACACCTTC. This codes for CASSAPDSNYGYTF.

V is TRBV5-6 and J is TRBJ1-1, with D hard to call. Germline assignment: CDR1 SGHDT and CDR2 YYEEEE. The V gene lost 6 bases and the J gene lost 1 base, with 10 bases spanning the gap. The CDR3 totals 13 residues. The CDR3 nucleotides are TGTGCCAGCACGTTAACAGCGAACACTGAAGCTTTCTTT. As protein: CASTLTANTEAFF.

The chain combines TRBV5-6 with TRBJ2-3, with TRBD2 as a possible D gene (7 bases). Germline V gene sequence: CDR1 SGHDT, CDR2 YYEEEE. This CDR3 has 16 residues. V lost 2 bases and J 11 bases, leaving 24 bases between the germline ends. The CDR3, as DNA: TGTGCCAGCAGCTTCGGGGGGCCTGCCTCCATTTCGAGGCAGTATTTT. Residues: CASSFGGPASISRQYF.

This chain joins TRBV9 and TRBJ2-3; 7 bases fit TRBD1. The germline V gene encodes CDR1 SGDLS and CDR2 YYNGEE. V shed 0 bases, J shed 6 bases, and the junction held 7 bases outside the gene matches. This CDR3 contains 15 residues. The CDR3 nucleotides read TGTGCCAGCAGCGTAGGGGCAGGGGGTCCGGATACGCAGTATTTT. It encodes CASSVGAGGPDTQYF.

A single count supports this clone. The DNA for the CDR3 is TGTGCCATCAGGGCTGAAGGGGGCGAAGCTTTCTTT. Protein product: CAIRAEGGEAFF. The rearrangement uses TRBV10-3 and TRBJ1-1; 7 bases fit TRBD1. The V and J ends lost 6 bases and 8 bases, in that order; junction bases with no gene match: 6. CDR3 length: 12 amino acids. In germline, CDR1 is ENHRY, CDR2 SYGVKD.

Only one count was recorded for this clone. This sequence joins TRBV18 and TRBJ2-7; weak D call: TRBD2 (6 bases). The length of the CDR3 is 14 residues. The ends were cut back, 4 bases at V and 5 bases at J, with 15 bases in the middle. Germline CDR1 reads KGHSH; CDR2 reads LQKENI. The CDR3 nucleotides read TGTGCCAGCTCACTCGGAGGGCCAACAGACGAGCAGTACTTC. Its protein is CASSLGGPTDEQYF.

The rearrangement uses TRBV2 and TRBJ1-2; possible D gene TRBD1, 5 bases. Trimming pared 5 bases from V and 9 bases from J, leaving 16 bases between. Germline V gene sequence: CDR1 SNHLY, CDR2 FYNNEI. CDR3 length: 13 amino acids. The DNA for the CDR3 is TGTGCCAGCAGTCGCCCCCAGGGCGGAAGCTACACCTTC. Translating gives CASSRPQGGSYTF. The whole variable domain, filled in from reference TRBV2 and TRBJ1-2, reads EPEVTQTPSHQVTQMGQEVILRCVPISNHLYFYWYRQILGQKVEFLVSFYNNEISEKSEIFDDQFSVERPDGSNFTLKIRSTKLEDSAMYFCASSRPQGGSYTFGSGTRLTVV.

The V gene is TRBV5-1, the J gene TRBJ2-7; weak D call: TRBD1 (6 bases). Germline assignment: CDR1 SGHRS and CDR2 YFSETQ. V was clipped by 3 bases and J by 0 bases, with 13 bases between them. The CDR3 has 15 residues. In nucleotides, the CDR3 is TGCGCCAGCAGCTACGCCGGGACAAGCTCCTACGAGCAGTACTTC. Protein: CASSYAGTSSYEQYF.

The chain uses TRBV13 and TRBJ2-3; 12 bases are shared with TRBD2. CDR1 PRHDT and CDR2 FYEKMQ come from the germline V gene (reference sequence). The CDR3 sequence is 15 residues long. Unmatched junction bases numbered 4, after V lost 3 bases and J lost 6 bases. The CDR3 spells CASSLTSGSWDTQYF. The CDR3, as DNA: TGTGCCAGCAGCTTGACTAGCGGGAGTTGGGATACGCAGTATTTT.

This chain connects TRBV2 to TRBJ1-5; D is possibly TRBD1 (6 bases). The CDR3 loop spans 14 amino acids. V was trimmed by 6 bases and J by 3 bases, leaving 12 bases between them. Per the germline V gene, CDR1 is SNHLY and CDR2 is FYNNEI. This CDR3 reads CASRQTGNNQPQHF. For the CDR3, the DNA is TGTGCCAGCAGACAGACAGGAAACAATCAGCCCCAGCATTTT. The variable domain in full, with the rest retrieved from reference TRBV2 and TRBJ1-5, is EPEVTQTPSHQVTQMGQEVILRCVPISNHLYFYWYRQILGQKVEFLVSFYNNEISEKSEIFDDQFSVERPDGSNFTLKIRSTKLEDSAMYFCASRQTGNNQPQHFGDGTRLSIL.

CDR3 in DNA: TGTGCCAGCAGTGCGGCCTCGGACATTTATAGCAATCAGCCCCAGCATTTT. Protein sequence: CASSAASDIYSNQPQHF. V is TRBV6-1 and J is TRBJ1-5; the D gene is possibly TRBD1 (5 bases). V lost 4 bases to trimming and J lost 0 bases, with 16 bases between them. This CDR3 is 17 amino acids long. CDR1 is MNHNS, CDR2 SASEGT, per germline.

The chain is built from TRBV10-1 and TRBJ1-1; 8 bases agree with TRBD1. From germline, CDR1 is WNHNN and CDR2 SYGVQD (reference sequence). Trimming cost V 5 bases and J 5 bases; bases outside gene matches: 7. The CDR3 is 14 residues long. CDR3 DNA sequence: TGCGCCAGCAGTACAACAGGGGGAGTTACTGAAGCTTTCTTT. Its translation: CASSTTGGVTEAFF.

The chain combines TRBV12-3 or TRBV12-4 with TRBJ2-1; 7 positions agree with TRBD1. The CDR3 is 13 amino acids. Germline trimming cut 7 bases from V and 15 bases from J; bases unmatched to any gene: 15. CDR3: CASTLGQVPVPFF. DNA of the CDR3: TGTGCCAGCACCCTCGGACAGGTTCCGGTACCGTTCTTC.

V is TRBV24-1 and J is TRBJ1-2; D possibly corresponds to TRBD1 (6 bases). The CDR3 has 14 residues. Trimming left V 1 base short and J 4 bases short, with 9 bases between. CDR1 and CDR2 from the germline V gene are KGHDR and SFDVKD. Here the CDR3 reads CATSDFLTGYGYTF. The CDR3 nucleotides are TGTGCCACCAGTGATTTTTTGACAGGCTATGGCTACACCTTC.

This rearrangement joins TRBV5-1 to TRBJ2-2; 9 nucleotides line up with TRBD1. This CDR3 spans 17 amino acids. Germline V gene sequence: CDR1 SGHRS, CDR2 YFSETQ. Trimming cost V 0 bases and J 4 bases; bases outside gene matches: 7. CDR3 bases: TGCGCCAGCAGCTTGGAATCGGGACAGGGACGCACCGGGGAGCTGTTTTTT. Translating it yields CASSLESGQGRTGELFF.

This clone was counted once. The chain recombines TRBV5-6 with TRBJ2-3; 10 bases fit TRBD2. The germline V gene encodes CDR1 SGHDT and CDR2 YYEEEE. The CDR3 is made up of 16 amino acids. J lost 6 bases, V lost 1 base, and 8 bases had no gene match. The CDR3 spells CASSLTTSGKLDTQYF. The CDR3 DNA reads TGTGCCAGCAGCTTGACAACTAGCGGGAAACTGGATACGCAGTATTTT.

The chain has TRBV2 and TRBJ2-5, with 9 positions matching TRBD2. This CDR3 contains 12 residues. With V trimmed by 8 bases and J by 5 bases, 3 bases remained unmatched. The V gene's germline CDR1 is SNHLY and CDR2 FYNNEI. CDR3 in DNA: TGTGCCAGCGCGAGCGGGAGGGAGACCCAGTACTTC. Protein: CASASGRETQYF. Using reference TRBV2 and TRBJ2-5 for the parts outside the CDR3, the full variable domain is EPEVTQTPSHQVTQMGQEVILRCVPISNHLYFYWYRQILGQKVEFLVSFYNNEISEKSEIFDDQFSVERPDGSNFTLKIRSTKLEDSAMYFCASASGRETQYFGPGTRLLVL.